This TCR beta chain was documented in a study of PD-1 blockade in mismatch repair-deficient tumors. Study information: All were previously treated, progressing patients with about 11 mismatch repair-deficient cancer types. Findings and caveats of the study: After pembrolizumab, tumor-resident clones rose rapidly, then generally contracted before radiologic responses.

Sequencing was performed with immunoSEQ multiplex PCR; in TCRdb, only in-frame clones are kept and a portion is missing. Of 60,000 to 65,000 clones listed, around 89% are singletons. V shed 1 base and J shed 8 bases, with 18 bases lying between them. Germline loops: CDR1 LGHNA, CDR2 YNFKEQ. The CDR3 runs to 16 residues. Comments on this clone: The antigen remains unidentified.

The chain couples TRBV4-2 to TRBJ2-1; no definite D call. The TCR comes from an adult with mismatch repair-deficient cancer. Sequences were derived from peripheral blood, sampled 52 weeks after starting pembrolizumab. The CDR3, as DNA: TGTGCCAGCAGCCAAGGACCCGAGCCCCGGGTCCATGAGCAGTTCTTC. This encodes CASSQGPEPRVHEQFF.